This T cell receptor beta chain is drawn from a study of T cell repertoires in cytomegalovirus infection. In the study overall: Public TCR beta signatures indicated both CMV infection and matching HLA type.

Germline CDR1 and CDR2: DFQATT and SNEGSKA (reference sequence). The CDR3 runs 14 residues. V gave up 0 bases and J gave up 4 bases, with 12 bases separating them. Study outcomes and limitations: Frequencies of public TCR beta families were cumulated, and this identified carriers of CMV plus the relevant HLA.

One entry per CDR3 protein results from TCRdb running MiXCR on the reads. The repertoire holds a few hundred thousand distinct CDR3 sequences, with roughly 9% as singletons. This clonotype occurred many times. Its antigen is as yet unknown. The chain has TRBV20-1 and TRBJ2-5; D is possibly TRBD1 (5 bases). The sequenced sample was PBMCs. The clonotype was recovered from a human donor in good health (CMV status not recorded). Some clones in this sample may be carry-over from other donors' samples. The CDR3 sequence: CSARDQGRSETQYF. Here the CDR3 DNA reads TGCAGTGCTAGAGATCAGGGCAGGTCAGAGACCCAGTACTTC.